Below are 17 T cell receptor beta chains sequenced from a single sample in a study of cytomegalovirus exposure and HLA in healthy donors. Vbeta (60) and Jbeta (13) primers were used in the PCR. The protocol was immunoSEQ multiplex PCR, while the TCRdb copy is restricted to in-frame clones and leaves out a portion. The listing contains about 160,000 clones. Sequencing was carried out using PBMCs. The origin of the receptors is a woman between 50 and 59 years old in good health and CMV-seronegative.

This rearrangement joins TRBV5-3 to TRBJ2-5; a possible D gene is TRBD1 (6 bases). TRBV5-3 is noted as an ORF with a role that remains uncertain. The CDR3 consists of 16 residues. Trimming shortened V by 0 bases and J by 4 bases, and 16 bases separated the two germline ends. The CDR3 DNA reads as TGTGCCAGAAGCTTGGTCGGGCAGGGGCGGTTAGAGACCCAGTACTTC. It encodes CARSLVGQGRLETQYF.

This sequence joins TRBV9 and TRBJ1-4, with a weak D call TRBD1 (5 bases). V lost 3 bases and J lost 4, with 16 bases in between. The CDR3 is 16 residues long. Germline-derived CDR1 and CDR2 are SGDLS and YYNGEE. The CDR3 reads CASSAREATINEKLFF. The CDR3 DNA reads TGTGCCAGCAGCGCCAGGGAGGCGACCATTAATGAAAAACTGTTTTTT.

The chain joins TRBV6-5 to TRBJ2-5; 9 positions agree with TRBD2. The end of the DNA aligns better with TRBJ2-7, so the J call may be wrong. The CDR3 length is 16 residues. Germline V gene sequence: CDR1 MNHEY, CDR2 SVGAGI. Here the CDR3 reads CASSFQLSGGSYEQYF. DNA for the CDR3: TGTGCCAGCAGTTTCCAATTAAGCGGGGGGTCCTACGAGCAGTACTTC.

The rearrangement joins TRBV5-1 to TRBJ2-3; 7 bases agree with TRBD2. The CDR3 length is 13 residues. Germline CDR1 and CDR2: SGHRS and YFSETQ. V was clipped by 6 bases and J by 4 bases; unmatched bases: 5. The CDR3 sequence: CASKRTSPDTQYF. The CDR3, as DNA: TGCGCCAGCAAAAGGACTAGTCCAGATACGCAGTATTTT.

V usage is TRBV27 and J usage is TRBJ2-3; D is uncertain. Germline V gene sequence: CDR1 MNHEY, CDR2 SMNVEV (reference sequence). CDR3 length equals 14 residues. Trimming pared 7 bases from V and 8 bases from J, leaving 19 bases between. CDR3 in DNA: TGTGCCAGCACCCTTGCCTTGGAGCCGCGTACGCAGTATTTT. The encoded protein is CASTLALEPRTQYF.

The rearrangement links TRBV5-1 to TRBJ2-5; 11 bases match TRBD2. CDR1 is SGHRS, CDR2 YFSETQ, per germline. V lost 10 bases, J lost 4 bases, and 12 bases stayed unmatched. This CDR3 region has 15 residues. The DNA for the CDR3 is TGCGCCGGGATTGGGACTAGCGGAACGGTAGAGACCCAGTACTTC. Protein product: CAGIGTSGTVETQYF.

This CDR3 reads CASSPDRHQPQHF. CDR3 sequence (DNA): TGTGCCAGCAGCCCTGACAGGCATCAGCCCCAGCATTTT. The chain has TRBV7-2 and TRBJ1-5; TRBD1 is a possible D gene (6 bases). This CDR3 region has 13 residues. The V and J ends lost 5 bases and 5 bases respectively, with 10 bases between them. CDR1 is SGHTA and CDR2 is FQGNSA in the germline V gene. Complete variable domain (other parts from reference TRBV7-2 and TRBJ1-5): GAGVSQSPSNKVTEKGKDVELRCDPISGHTALYWYRQSLGQGLEFLIYFQGNSAPDKSGLPSDRFSAERTGGSVSTLTIQRTQQEDSAVYLCASSPDRHQPQHFGDGTRLSIL.

The chain couples TRBV5-6 to TRBJ1-2; possibly TRBD1 for D (5 bases). CDR1 and CDR2 from the germline V gene are SGHDT and YYEEEE. Deletions cut 4 bases from V and 7 bases from J, with 14 bases between. The CDR3 runs 13 residues. The CDR3 here is CASSLSRVGGYTF. CDR3 DNA: TGTGCCAGCAGCCTGAGCAGGGTTGGTGGCTACACCTTC.

CDR3 sequence: CASTPQGVGGGYTF. The CDR3 nucleotides read TGTGCCAGCACCCCTCAGGGGGTAGGAGGTGGCTACACCTTC. This sequence joins TRBV28 and TRBJ1-2; 7 bases map to TRBD1. Germline V gene sequence: CDR1 MDHEN, CDR2 SYDVKM. Unmatched junction bases numbered 12, after V lost 7 bases and J lost 7 bases. The CDR3 has 14 amino acids.

This sequence joins TRBV9 and TRBJ2-3; 12 positions agree with TRBD2. V was pared by 3 bases and J by 2 bases, with 13 bases of the junction left unmatched. CDR1 SGDLS and CDR2 YYNGEE come from the germline V gene. The CDR3 is 19 amino acids. DNA for the CDR3: TGTGCCAGCAGCGACCCGTTGGGAACTAGCGGGAGGATCACAGATACGCAGTATTTT. Translated, it gives CASSDPLGTSGRITDTQYF.

The gene calls are TRBV19 and TRBJ2-7; possibly TRBD2 for D (5 bases). Trimming pared 4 bases from V and 2 bases from J, leaving 12 bases between. CDR1 is LNHDA, CDR2 SQIVND, per germline (reference sequence). The CDR3 loop spans 14 amino acids. CDR3 amino acids: CASSTEAAAYEQYF. As DNA, the CDR3 is TGTGCCAGTAGTACCGAGGCAGCGGCCTACGAGCAGTACTTC.

The rearrangement links TRBV27 to TRBJ2-5, with a tentative D call TRBD2 (5 bases). CDR1 is MNHEY, CDR2 SMNVEV, per germline (reference sequence). This CDR3 spans 15 amino acids. The ends were cut back, 5 bases at V and 1 base at J, with 14 bases in the middle. CDR3 sequence: CASSTLAGVQETQYF. CDR3 nucleotide sequence: TGTGCCAGCAGTACTCTAGCCGGGGTCCAAGAGACCCAGTACTTC.

J is TRBJ2-1 and V is TRBV30, with 12 bases lining up with TRBD2. V lost 1 base, J lost 9 bases, and 4 bases stayed unmatched. Per the germline V gene, CDR1 is GTSNPN and CDR2 is SVGIG (reference sequence). The length of the CDR3 is 14 residues. The CDR3, as DNA: TGTGCCTGGAGTGGGGGACTAGCGGGTCGTGAGCAGTTCTTC. It specifies CAWSGGLAGREQFF. Looking up the rest from reference TRBV30 and TRBJ2-1 gives the full variable domain: SQTIHQWPATLVQPVGSPLSLECTVEGTSNPNLYWYRQAAGRGLQLLFYSVGIGQISSEVPQNLSASRPQDRQFILSSKKLLLSDSGFYLCAWSGGLAGREQFFGPGTRLTVL.

The chain recombines TRBV30 with TRBJ1-1; D is undetermined. CDR3 length equals 12 residues. CDR1 is GTSNPN and CDR2 is SVGIG in the germline V gene (reference sequence). The ends were cut back, 2 bases at V and 3 bases at J, with 7 bases in the middle. The CDR3 reads CAWSPGDTEAFF. CDR3 DNA sequence: TGTGCCTGGAGTCCCGGAGACACTGAAGCTTTCTTT.

CDR3 sequence reads: CAWSILNTIYF. CDR3 nucleotide sequence: TGTGCCTGGAGTATCCTAAACACCATATATTTT. This chain connects TRBV30 to TRBJ1-3; the D is unclear. This CDR3 spans 11 amino acids. Germline V gives CDR1 GTSNPN, CDR2 SVGIG (reference sequence). Trimming cost V 2 bases and J 6 bases, with 5 bases left between them.

The CDR3 here is CASRRESGDTQYF. In nucleotides, the CDR3 is TGTGCCAGCCGGCGGGAGTCTGGAGATACGCAGTATTTT. The chain links TRBV6-5 to TRBJ2-3; TRBD2 matches at 7 bases. From germline, CDR1 is MNHEY and CDR2 SVGAGI. CDR3 length: 13 amino acids. Trimming removed 8 bases from V and 5 bases from J; junction bases left unmatched: 7.

The chain is built from TRBV5-5 and TRBJ1-5, with D perhaps matching TRBD1 (6 bases). The V end was cut by 2 bases, the J end by 4 bases, with 16 bases between. Per the germline V gene, CDR1 is SGHKS and CDR2 is YYEKEE (reference sequence). The CDR3 totals 16 residues. The CDR3 is CASSFFSWQGNQPQHF. CDR3 nucleotide sequence: TGTGCCAGCAGCTTTTTCAGTTGGCAGGGGAATCAGCCCCAGCATTTT.